This T cell receptor beta chain was identified in a study of blood T cells in healthy people across ages (dated by TCRdb to about 2015). Study-level background: In model experiments, template switching captured about one uniquely barcoded TCR beta cDNA molecule for every two T cells. Age-related changes in TCR beta repertoire diversity were measured in the study by deep sequencing normalized with unique cDNA molecular identifiers. Donors were grouped into four age groups: young (average roughly 17 years), middle-aged (about 38), aged (around 66) and long-lived (over 80). Using the same blood draw, the study looked at two additional independent replicas of 1 million unique cDNA reads for two donors, one aged 18 to 29 and the other aged 80 or older.

CDR1 KGHDR and CDR2 SFDVKD are derived from the germline V gene. From its cysteine to its phenylalanine, the CDR3 spans 14 amino acids. Solely the CDR3 DNA is kept, with 42 bases framed from the first base. From V the trimming removes 3 bases and from J it removes 5 bases, while the gene matches leave 6 bases of the junction unaccounted for. What the study reported, not specific to this receptor: The percentage of naive T cells measured by flow cytometry correlated strongly with observed TCR beta diversity. Estimates of total diversity based on one million sequenced T cells were regarded as lower bounds and as underestimates. Because profiling used bulk unsorted PBMCs, naive and antigen-experienced compartments could not be compared conclusively. As age increased, observed TCR beta diversity per million T cells dropped in a roughly linear way, and a significant reduction was already evident by age 40. Compared with the aged group, the long-lived group had more naive CD4+ T cells, fewer expanded clones and increased TCR diversity, suggesting age selection. Because donor CMV infection status was unknown, age-related changes in expanded clonotypes were potentially confounded.

Systemically healthy Caucasian individuals from Russia, 39 in total and aged about 6 to 100 years, were included as donors. Each donor gave about 11 milliliters of peripheral blood, drawn into EDTA-treated Vacutainer tubes. Ficoll-Paque density-gradient centrifugation was used to isolate PBMCs, with at least 7 million per sample. Total RNA, at least 6 micrograms per sample, was extracted from PBMCs with Trizol reagent. For every donor, an aliquot of PBMCs went through flow cytometry to measure the percentages of naive CD45RAhigh/CD27high T cells. Receptors were amplified or captured by 5' RACE. The instrument was an Illumina HiSeq 2500. A second PCR of roughly 7 to 12 cycles was performed with a sample-barcoded 5' primer and a J-beta primer mix. A template-switch 5' adaptor carrying 12 random nucleotides introduced a unique molecular identifier onto each TCR beta cDNA molecule. At least 2.5 million CDR3-containing paired-end reads were obtained from each sample. All of the RNA was converted into first-strand cDNA using the Mint cDNA synthesis kit, with a TRBC-specific oligonucleotide serving as the primer. All cDNA was treated with uracil-DNA glycosylase and then went through a first 18-cycle PCR with the universal primers M1SS and BC2_uni_R. The authors processed their data as follows. For normalization, 1 million high-quality reads were randomly selected from each sample, with every read carrying a distinct molecular identifier. Instead of being binned into consensus sequences, reads that shared molecular identifiers were thrown out. MiTCR, set to a Q25 quality threshold and the strictest error-elimination algorithm, was used for CDR3 identification, clonotype clustering and error correction. A nonparametric unseen species model with Euler transformation was used to estimate lower-bound total TCR beta diversity. TCRdb handled the public reads itself, with Q25 trimming in fastp and clone calling in MiXCR, and kept productive beta chains. Records with the same CDR3 protein are collapsed into one entry carrying the most frequent genes and DNA. TCRdb assigned the V and J calls; the authors' analysis was not used. The table for this sample lists more than 1,000,000 distinct CDR3 sequences; about 25% of them were counted only once. The ten largest account for around 0.75% of the sample.

On this clonotype: Its antigen has not been determined. It has no much larger one-base neighbor in the sample; base qualities were not kept.

The same data also went into a second study, on T cells of mothers and their children. In that second paper, the authors write: The donors were nine systemically healthy Caucasian individuals, made up of three mothers and their six children. cDNA synthesis consumed the entire amount of extracted RNA, loaded at approximately 1.6 ug RNA in each 15 ul reaction. In the second PCR, sample barcodes and 2-4 random nucleotides were introduced via the M1S primer. Each mother yielded over 9.5 million TCR beta CDR3 reads and each child roughly 3.1 million reads. In both related and unrelated pairs, thymic selection shapes the output of TCR recombination in a similar way, with inherited differences having only a minor effect. Normalized repertoire overlap was always slightly but never significantly higher in related than unrelated mother-child pairs. With a sensitivity of approximately 93 clones per million clonotypes, no persistent microchimeric T cell clones were detected. The study used deep NGS to compare TCR beta repertoires of mothers and children, seeking features distinguishing related mother-child pairs from unrelated individuals. The mean age was around 40 +/- 4 years for the mothers and approximately 11 +/- 4 years for the children. Libraries were sequenced on Illumina HiSeq 2000 with 100+100 nt paired-end reads after adapter ligation with NEBNext reagents. To prevent cross-contamination, the mother and child libraries were prepared one month apart and sequenced in separate runs. Between roughly 500,000 and 2,300,000 distinct TCR beta clonotypes were identified per donor. Naive TCR beta clonotypes were estimated from low-frequency clonotypes matched to each donor's FACS-determined naive share, without sorting.

Material: blood. This chain is built from TRBV24-1 and TRBJ2-7; 7 nucleotides in the junction match TRBD2. The sequence was collected from a girl aged 2 to 10 in good health. CDR3 sequence: CATSDPTGGHEQYF. The DNA sequence reads TGTGCCACCAGTGATCCCACGGGAGGTCACGAGCAGTACTTC.